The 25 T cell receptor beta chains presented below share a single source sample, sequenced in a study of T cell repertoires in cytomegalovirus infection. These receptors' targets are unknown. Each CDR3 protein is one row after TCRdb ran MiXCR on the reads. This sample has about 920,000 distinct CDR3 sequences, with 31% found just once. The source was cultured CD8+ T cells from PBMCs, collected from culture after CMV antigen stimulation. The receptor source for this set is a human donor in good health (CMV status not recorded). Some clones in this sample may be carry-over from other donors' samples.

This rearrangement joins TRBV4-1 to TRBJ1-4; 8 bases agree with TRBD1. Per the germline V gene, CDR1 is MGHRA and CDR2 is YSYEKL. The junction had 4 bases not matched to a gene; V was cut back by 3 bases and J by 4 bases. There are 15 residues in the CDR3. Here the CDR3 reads CASSHRQGLNEKLFF. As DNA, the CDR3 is TGCGCCAGCAGCCATCGACAGGGGCTTAATGAAAAACTGTTTTTT.

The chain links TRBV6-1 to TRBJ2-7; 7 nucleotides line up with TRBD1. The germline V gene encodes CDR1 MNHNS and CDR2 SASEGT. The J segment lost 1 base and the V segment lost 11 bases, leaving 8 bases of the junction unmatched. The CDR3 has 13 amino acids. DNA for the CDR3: TGTGCCGCACAAAGGGGACAGTCCTACGAGCAGTACGTC. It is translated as CAAQRGQSYEQYV.

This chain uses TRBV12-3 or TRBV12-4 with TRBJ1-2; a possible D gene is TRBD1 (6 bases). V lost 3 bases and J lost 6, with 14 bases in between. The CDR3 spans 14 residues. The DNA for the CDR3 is TGTGCCAGCAGTTTGGGCGGGACACAGAATGGCTACACCTTC. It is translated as CASSLGGTQNGYTF.

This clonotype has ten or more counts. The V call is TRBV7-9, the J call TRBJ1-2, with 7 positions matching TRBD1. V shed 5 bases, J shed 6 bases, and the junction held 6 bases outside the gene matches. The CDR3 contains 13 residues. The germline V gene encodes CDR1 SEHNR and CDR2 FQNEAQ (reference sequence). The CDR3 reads CASSQGVQDGYTF. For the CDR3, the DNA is TGTGCCAGCAGCCAGGGGGTCCAGGATGGCTACACCTTC.

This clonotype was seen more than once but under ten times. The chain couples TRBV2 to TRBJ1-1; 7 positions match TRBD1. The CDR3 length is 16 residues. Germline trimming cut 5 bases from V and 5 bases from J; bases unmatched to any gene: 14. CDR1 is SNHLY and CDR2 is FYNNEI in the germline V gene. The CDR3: CASSWDPERGRTEAFF. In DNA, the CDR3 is TGTGCCAGCAGTTGGGACCCGGAGAGGGGGCGGACTGAAGCTTTCTTT.

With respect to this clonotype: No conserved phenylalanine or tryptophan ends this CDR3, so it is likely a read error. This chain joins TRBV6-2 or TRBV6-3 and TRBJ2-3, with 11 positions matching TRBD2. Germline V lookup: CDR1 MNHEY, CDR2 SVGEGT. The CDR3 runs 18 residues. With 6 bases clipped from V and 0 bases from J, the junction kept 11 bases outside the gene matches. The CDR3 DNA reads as TGTGCCAGCAGCCAAGGGCTAGCGGGGGGCAGCAGCACAGATACGCAGTATTCT. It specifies CASSQGLAGGSSTDTQYS.

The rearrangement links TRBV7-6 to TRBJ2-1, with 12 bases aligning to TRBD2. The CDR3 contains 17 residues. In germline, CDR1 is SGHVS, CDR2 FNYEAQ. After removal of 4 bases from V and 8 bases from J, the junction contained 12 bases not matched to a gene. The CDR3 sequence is CASSSIPYLAGGHEQFF. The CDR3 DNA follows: TGTGCCAGCAGCTCGATTCCATACCTAGCGGGGGGGCATGAGCAGTTCTTC. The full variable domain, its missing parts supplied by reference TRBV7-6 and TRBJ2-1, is GAGVSQSPRYKVTKRGQDVALRCDPISGHVSLYWYRQALGQGPEFLTYFNYEAQQDKSGLPNDRFSAERPEGSISTLTIQRTEQRDSAMYRCASSSIPYLAGGHEQFFGPGTRLTVL.

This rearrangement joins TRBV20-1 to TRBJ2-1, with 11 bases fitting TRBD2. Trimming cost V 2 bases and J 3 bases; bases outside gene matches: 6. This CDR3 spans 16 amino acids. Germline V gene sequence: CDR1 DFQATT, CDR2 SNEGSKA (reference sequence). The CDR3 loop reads CSARSSGGTIYNEQFF. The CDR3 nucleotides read TGCAGTGCTAGATCTAGCGGGGGGACCATCTACAATGAGCAGTTCTTC.

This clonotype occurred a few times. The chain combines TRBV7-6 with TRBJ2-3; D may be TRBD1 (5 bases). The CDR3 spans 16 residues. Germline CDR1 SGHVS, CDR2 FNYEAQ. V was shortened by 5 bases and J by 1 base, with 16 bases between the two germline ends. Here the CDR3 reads CASSELRAFGTDTQYF. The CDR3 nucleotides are TGTGCCAGCAGCGAACTCAGGGCTTTTGGCACAGATACGCAGTATTTT.

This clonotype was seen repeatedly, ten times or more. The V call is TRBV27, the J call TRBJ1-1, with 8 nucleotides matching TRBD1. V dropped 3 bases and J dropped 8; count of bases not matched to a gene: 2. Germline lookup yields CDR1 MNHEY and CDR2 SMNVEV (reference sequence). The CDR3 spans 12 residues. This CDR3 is CASSFGQGEAFF. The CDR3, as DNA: TGTGCCAGCAGTTTCGGACAGGGAGAAGCTTTCTTT.

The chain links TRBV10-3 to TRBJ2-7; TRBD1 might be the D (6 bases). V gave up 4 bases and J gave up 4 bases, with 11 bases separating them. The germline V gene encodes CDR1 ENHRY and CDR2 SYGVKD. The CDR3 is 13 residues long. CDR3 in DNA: TGTGCCATCAGTGTAAACAGGGATTACGAGCAGTACTTC. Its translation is CAISVNRDYEQYF.

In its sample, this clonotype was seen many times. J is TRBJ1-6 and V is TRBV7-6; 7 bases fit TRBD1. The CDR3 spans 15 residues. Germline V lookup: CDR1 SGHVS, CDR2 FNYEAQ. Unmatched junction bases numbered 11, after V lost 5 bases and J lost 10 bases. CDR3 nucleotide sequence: TGTGCCAGCAGCGAGTTAGCAGGGGGGGAGTCACCCCTCCACTTT. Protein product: CASSELAGGESPLHF. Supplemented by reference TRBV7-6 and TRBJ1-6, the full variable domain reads GAGVSQSPRYKVTKRGQDVALRCDPISGHVSLYWYRQALGQGPEFLTYFNYEAQQDKSGLPNDRFSAERPEGSISTLTIQRTEQRDSAMYRCASSELAGGESPLHFGNGTRLTVT.

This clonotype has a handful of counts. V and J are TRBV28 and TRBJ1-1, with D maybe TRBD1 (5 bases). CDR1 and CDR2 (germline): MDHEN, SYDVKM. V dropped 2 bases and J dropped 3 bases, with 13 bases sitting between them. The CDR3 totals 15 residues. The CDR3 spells CASSLLRDRDTEAFF. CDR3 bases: TGTGCCAGCAGTTTACTACGGGACCGAGACACTGAAGCTTTCTTT.

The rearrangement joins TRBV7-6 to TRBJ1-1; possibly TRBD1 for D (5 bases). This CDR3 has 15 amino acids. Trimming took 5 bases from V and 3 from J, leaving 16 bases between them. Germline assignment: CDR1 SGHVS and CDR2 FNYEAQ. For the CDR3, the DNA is TGTGCCAGCAGCCCGCTGCCAGGGTTATACACTGAAGCTTTCTTT. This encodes CASSPLPGLYTEAFF.

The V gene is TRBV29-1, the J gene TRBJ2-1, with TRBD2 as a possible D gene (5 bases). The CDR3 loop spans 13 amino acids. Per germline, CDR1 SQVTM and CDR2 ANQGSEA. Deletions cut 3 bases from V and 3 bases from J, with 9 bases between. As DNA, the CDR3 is TGCAGCGTTGATAGACTATTCTACAATGAGCAGTTCTTC. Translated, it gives CSVDRLFYNEQFF.

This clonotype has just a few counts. CDR3 amino acids: CASSTALMGRPPGGYGYTF. CDR3 nucleotides: TGTGCCAGCAGCACCGCTCTAATGGGGAGGCCTCCCGGCGGCTATGGCTACACCTTC. This sequence joins TRBV28 and TRBJ1-2; unclear D gene. The germline CDR1 and CDR2 sequences are MDHEN and SYDVKM. The length of the CDR3 is 19 residues. V shed 6 bases and J shed 4 bases, with 30 bases lying between them.

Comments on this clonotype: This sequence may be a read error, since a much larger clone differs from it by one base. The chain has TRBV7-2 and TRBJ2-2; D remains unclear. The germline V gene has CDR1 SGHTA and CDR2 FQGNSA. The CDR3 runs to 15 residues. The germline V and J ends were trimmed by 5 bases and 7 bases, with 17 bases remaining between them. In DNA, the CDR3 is TGTGCCAGCAGCCCCTACTCGATTGTGGTCGGGGAGCTGTTTTTT. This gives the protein CASSPYSIVVGELFF.

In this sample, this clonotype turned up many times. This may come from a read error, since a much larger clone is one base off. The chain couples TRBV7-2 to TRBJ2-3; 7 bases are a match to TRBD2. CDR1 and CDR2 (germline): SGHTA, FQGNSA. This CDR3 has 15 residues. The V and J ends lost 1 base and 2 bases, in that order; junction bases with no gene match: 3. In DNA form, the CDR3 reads TGTGCCAGCAGCTTAGAGGCGGGGGACACAGATACGCAGTATTTT. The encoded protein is CASSLEAGDTDTQYF.

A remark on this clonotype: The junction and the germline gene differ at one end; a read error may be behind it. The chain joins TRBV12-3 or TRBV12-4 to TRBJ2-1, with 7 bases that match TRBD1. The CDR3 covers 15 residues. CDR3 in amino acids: CANSPRDSFYNEQFF. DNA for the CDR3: TGTGCCAACAGTCCCCGGGACAGCTTTTACAATGAGCAGTTCTTC.

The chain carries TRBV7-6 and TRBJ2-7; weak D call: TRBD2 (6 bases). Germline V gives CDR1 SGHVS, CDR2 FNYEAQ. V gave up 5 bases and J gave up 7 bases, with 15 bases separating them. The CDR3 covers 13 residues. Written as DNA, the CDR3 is TGTGCCAGCAGCCTCGGGACTCCCTGGGAGCAGTACTTC. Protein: CASSLGTPWEQYF.

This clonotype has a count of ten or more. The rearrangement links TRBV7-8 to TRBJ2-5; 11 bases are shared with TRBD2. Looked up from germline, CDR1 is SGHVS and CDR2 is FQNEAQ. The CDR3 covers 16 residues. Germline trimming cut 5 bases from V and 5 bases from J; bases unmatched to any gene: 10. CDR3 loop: CASSTDSGGAGETQYF. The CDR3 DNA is TGTGCCAGCAGCACCGATAGCGGGGGGGCCGGTGAGACCCAGTACTTC.

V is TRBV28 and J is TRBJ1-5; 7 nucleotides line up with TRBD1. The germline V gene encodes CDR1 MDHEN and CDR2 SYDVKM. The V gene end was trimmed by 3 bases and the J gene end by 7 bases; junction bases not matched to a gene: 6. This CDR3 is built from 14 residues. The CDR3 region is CASSLQQGVQPQHF. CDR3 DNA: TGTGCCAGCAGTTTGCAGCAGGGGGTGCAGCCCCAGCATTTT. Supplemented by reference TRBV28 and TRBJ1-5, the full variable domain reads DVKVTQSSRYLVKRTGEKVFLECVQDMDHENMFWYRQDPGLGLRLIYFSYDVKMKEKGDIPEGYSVSREKKERFSLILESASTNQTSMYLCASSLQQGVQPQHFGDGTRLSIL.

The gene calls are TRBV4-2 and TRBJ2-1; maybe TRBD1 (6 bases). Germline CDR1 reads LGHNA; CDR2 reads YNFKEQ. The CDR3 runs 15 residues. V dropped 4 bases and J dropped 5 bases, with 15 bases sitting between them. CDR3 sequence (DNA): TGTGCCAGCAGCCGATTCGAACAGGGAAACAATGAGCAGTTCTTC. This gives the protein CASSRFEQGNNEQFF.

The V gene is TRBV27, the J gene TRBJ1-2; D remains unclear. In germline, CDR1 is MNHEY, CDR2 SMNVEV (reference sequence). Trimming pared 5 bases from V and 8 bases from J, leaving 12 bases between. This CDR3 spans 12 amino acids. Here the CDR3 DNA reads TGTGCCAGCAGTCCCGCAACCGGGGGCTACACCTTC. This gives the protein CASSPATGGYTF.

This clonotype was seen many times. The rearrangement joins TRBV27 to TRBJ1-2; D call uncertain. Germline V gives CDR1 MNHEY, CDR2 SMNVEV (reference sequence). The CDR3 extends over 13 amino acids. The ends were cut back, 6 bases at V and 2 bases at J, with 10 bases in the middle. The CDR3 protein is CASSLRENYGYTF. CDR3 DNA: TGTGCCAGCAGCCTCCGGGAGAACTATGGCTACACCTTC.